This T cell receptor beta chain emerged from a study of blood T cells in healthy people across ages. General study results and limits: Age brought a roughly linear fall in TCR beta diversity measured per million T cells.

Looked up from germline, CDR1 is MNHEY and CDR2 is SMNVEV (reference sequence). Trimming took off 4 bases at V and 7 bases at J, with 23 bases between the two ends. This CDR3 is 17 amino acids long. On this clonotype itself: Its antigen is unidentified.

It was with a sample-barcoded 5' primer and a J-beta primer mix that a second PCR of roughly 7 to 12 cycles was run. TCRdb ran MiXCR on the 5' RACE reads and lists one entry per CDR3 protein. The sample has 2 million or so distinct CDR3 sequences, roughly 50% seen once. The specimen sequenced was blood. This sequence was found in a middle-aged woman in good health. The chain carries TRBV27 and TRBJ1-5, with D perhaps TRBD1 (6 bases). The CDR3 nucleotides are TGTGCCAGCAGTTCCCAAAGAGGACAGATTAACAACCAGCCCCAGCATTTT. Residues: CASSSQRGQINNQPQHF.